What follows describes a single T cell receptor beta chain. The antigen is undetermined. Assay: immunoSEQ multiplex PCR; the TCRdb copy retains only in-frame clones and omits some. The repertoire holds approximately 190,000 clones, with over 70% as singletons. This entry belongs to a study of T cell responses to AZD1222 COVID-19 vaccine. This CDR3 is built from 12 residues. In germline, CDR1 is MNHEY, CDR2 SVGEGT. V gave up 6 bases and J gave up 7 bases; unmatched junction bases: 2. The study, taken as a whole, reports: The study found Spike-specific TCR breadth and depth rose after two AZD1222 doses. Donor demographics were predominantly white British with a female majority; clonal diversity may be underestimated. Just 5 to 7 AZD1222 recipients were seropositive at baseline.

The J gene is TRBJ2-1, the V gene TRBV6-2 or TRBV6-3, with 8 bases fitting TRBD1. The receptor was derived from an adult in good health. The sequencing here drew on peripheral blood, taken on day 0 of MenACWY control vaccination. In DNA, the CDR3 is TGTGCCAGCAGCAGGACAGGGAATGAGCAGTTCTTC. Amino acid sequence: CASSRTGNEQFF.